There are many counts of the clone carrying this T cell receptor beta chain. As yet, its antigen is unknown. TCRdb re-derived calls from the reads in MiXCR, one entry per CDR3 protein. The table has 200,000 to 250,000 distinct CDR3 sequences, roughly 23% seen once. The entry originates in a study of T cell repertoires in cytomegalovirus infection. The wider study: Matching HLA type and CMV infection were both indicated by public TCR beta signatures. Findings and caveats of the study: CMV carriers with the relevant HLA were identified by cumulative public TCR beta family frequency. In two of eight donors, the top clonotype was HLA-C-restricted CMV-specific.

V gave up 2 bases and J gave up 5 bases; unmatched junction bases: 4. CDR1 is MNHEY, CDR2 SMNVEV, per germline (reference sequence). CDR3 length: 14 amino acids. The rearrangement uses TRBV27 and TRBJ1-1; the match to TRBD1 covers 8 bases. Sequenced sample: CD8+ T cells from PBMCs. The source is a human donor in good health (CMV status not recorded). Some clones in this sample may be carry-over from other donors' samples. Here the CDR3 reads CASSLDRGWTEAFF. CDR3 in DNA: TGTGCCAGCAGTTTAGACAGGGGTTGGACTGAAGCTTTCTTT.